This TCR beta chain is from a study of blood T cell repertoires in COVID-19. Germline V CDR1 and CDR2: MDHEN, SYDVKM. The CDR3 contains 19 residues. Trimming took 8 bases from V and 1 from J; bases not matched to a gene: 14. Cohort 3 donors were reported recovered after two negative PCRs, clearance, or symptom resolution. The protocol was immunoSEQ multiplex PCR, while the TCRdb copy is restricted to in-frame clones and leaves out a portion. Seen here are approximately 220,000 clones, over 80% observed once, and the top ten hold roughly 1.2%. This TCR came from a man under 40 who had recovered from COVID-19. V usage is TRBV28 and J usage is TRBJ2-5, with 15 bases lining up with TRBD2. Material: PBMCs or T cells enriched from blood (not recorded which). The CDR3 region is CASSDLSGTSGRPQETQYF. The CDR3 DNA reads as TGTGCCAGCTCTGACCTCTCCGGGACTAGCGGGAGGCCCCAAGAGACCCAGTACTTC. The full variable domain, rest sourced from reference TRBV28 and TRBJ2-5, is DVKVTQSSRYLVKRTGEKVFLECVQDMDHENMFWYRQDPGLGLRLIYFSYDVKMKEKGDIPEGYSVSREKKERFSLILESASTNQTSMYLCASSDLSGTSGRPQETQYFGPGTRLLVL.